These 30 T cell receptor beta chains were all obtained from the same sample, sequenced in a study of human T cells and chemical hapten exposure. TCRdb independently ran MiXCR on the RACE reads; one entry per CDR3 protein. The sample contains approximately 80,000 distinct CDR3 sequences, roughly a tenth of which appear only once. Time point in this sample: patch test 2, 6 weeks after DPC sensitization. Treatment noted: therapeutic diphenylcyclopropenone sensitization with weekly scalp DPC. The sequencing used whole blood, collected in connection with sensitization to the hapten diphenylcyclopropenone (DPC). The receptors shown here come from a woman between 45 and 60 years old with alopecia areata. Some clones in this sample may be carry-over from other donors' samples.

The V call is TRBV29-1, the J call TRBJ2-2, with 8 bases that match TRBD1. V lost 8 bases and J lost 3; bases outside the gene matches: 8. Germline-derived CDR1 and CDR2 are SQVTM and ANQGSEA. The CDR3 contains 14 residues. CDR3 bases: TGCAGCTGTTTCGGACAGGGAGACACCGGGGAGCTGTTTTTT. This encodes CSCFGQGDTGELFF.

This chain uses TRBV5-6 with TRBJ2-3; TRBD2 matches 8 bases. CDR1 is SGHDT, CDR2 YYEEEE, per germline. The CDR3 runs 16 residues. The ends lost 0 bases at V and 1 base at J; junction bases unmatched: 4. CDR3 nucleotides: TGTGCCAGCAGCTTGGATGCGGGACTAGGCACAGATACGCAGTATTTT. Translating it yields CASSLDAGLGTDTQYF.

The CDR3 sequence: CASSLVANQPQHF. CDR3 bases: TGTGCCAGCAGCTTAGTAGCGAATCAGCCCCAGCATTTT. The V call is TRBV11-2, the J call TRBJ1-5; unclear D gene. V lost 1 base to trimming and J lost 4 bases, with 5 bases between them. The CDR3 has 13 residues. Germline loops: CDR1 SGHAT, CDR2 FQNNGV.

This clonotype appeared many times. The chain has TRBV29-1 and TRBJ2-1, with TRBD1 matching over 8 bases. CDR1 is SQVTM, CDR2 ANQGSEA, per germline. V lost 6 bases and J lost 2; bases outside the gene matches: 9. The CDR3 runs to 15 residues. The CDR3 reads CSVKTGTGPYNEQFF. The CDR3 nucleotides are TGCAGCGTAAAAACCGGGACAGGACCCTACAATGAGCAGTTCTTC.

The V gene is TRBV28, the J gene TRBJ2-3, with 9 bases that match TRBD2. Germline CDR1 reads MDHEN; CDR2 reads SYDVKM. The CDR3 runs to 16 residues. With V trimmed by 11 bases and J by 8 bases, 20 bases remained unmatched. The CDR3 protein is CAVNSALAGTQVTQYF. The CDR3 DNA follows: TGTGCCGTCAACTCGGCTCTAGCGGGGACGCAGGTTACGCAGTATTTT.

The rearrangement uses TRBV20-1 and TRBJ2-5; TRBD1 is a possible D gene (6 bases). Trimming pared 3 bases from V and 4 bases from J, leaving 15 bases between. The CDR3 is 14 amino acids. Per germline, CDR1 DFQATT and CDR2 SNEGSKA (reference sequence). The CDR3 bases are TGCAGTGCTAGGACAGGTCATGTCATAGAGACCCAGTACTTC. Protein sequence: CSARTGHVIETQYF.

J is TRBJ2-5 and V is TRBV7-9, with 9 bases fitting TRBD1. Trimming took 5 bases from V and 4 from J; bases not matched to a gene: 5. The CDR3 is made up of 14 amino acids. Germline assignment: CDR1 SEHNR and CDR2 FQNEAQ (reference sequence). CDR3 loop: CASSPPDRGETQYF. CDR3 coding DNA: TGTGCCAGCAGCCCGCCGGACAGGGGAGAGACCCAGTACTTC. Using reference TRBV7-9 and TRBJ2-5 for the parts outside the CDR3, the full variable domain is DTGVSQNPRHKITKRGQNVTFRCDPISEHNRLYWYRQTLGQGPEFLTYFQNEAQLEKSRLLSDRFSAERPKGSFSTLEIQRTEQGDSAMYLCASSPPDRGETQYFGPGTRLLVL.

This clonotype was observed at least ten times. V usage is TRBV25-1 and J usage is TRBJ2-5; 8 bases line up with TRBD1. V lost 7 bases, J lost 4 bases, and 5 bases stayed unmatched. The CDR3 is 13 amino acids. Germline V CDR1 and CDR2: MGHDK, SYGVNS. CDR3 bases: TGTGCCAGCAAGTCCCAGGGGGCAGAGACCCAGTACTTC. Protein: CASKSQGAETQYF.

This clonotype was counted many times. V is TRBV11-1 and J is TRBJ1-1; D not resolved. The V gene lost 5 bases and the J gene lost 3 bases, with 16 bases spanning the gap. Germline values: CDR1 SGHAT, CDR2 FQDESV (reference sequence). The CDR3 is made up of 15 amino acids. The CDR3: CASSAGSGWDTEAFF. The CDR3 bases are TGTGCCAGCAGCGCCGGGTCCGGATGGGACACTGAAGCTTTCTTT.

There are a few counts of this clonotype. This rearrangement joins TRBV20-1 to TRBJ2-1, with 8 bases aligning to TRBD2. CDR1 and CDR2 (germline): DFQATT, SNEGSKA (reference sequence). V lost 1 base to trimming and J lost 10 bases; unmatched junction nucleotides: 3. CDR3 length: 12 residues. The CDR3 loop reads CSARVAGMEQFF. In nucleotides, the CDR3 is TGCAGTGCTAGAGTAGCGGGAATGGAGCAGTTCTTC.

CDR3 DNA sequence: TGTGCCAGCAGCTTAGCCGAGATTCCTGGTAAGGCTTTCTTT. It codes for CASSLAEIPGKAFF. V and J are TRBV7-9 and TRBJ1-1, with no clear D. V lost 0 bases to trimming and J lost 11 bases, with 16 bases between them. CDR3 length: 14 residues. In germline, CDR1 is SEHNR, CDR2 FQNEAQ (reference sequence). Combining the CDR3 with reference TRBV7-9 and TRBJ1-1 gives the whole variable domain DTGVSQNPRHKITKRGQNVTFRCDPISEHNRLYWYRQTLGQGPEFLTYFQNEAQLEKSRLLSDRFSAERPKGSFSTLEIQRTEQGDSAMYLCASSLAEIPGKAFFGQGTRLTVV.

This clonotype was recorded at least ten times. The chain carries TRBV7-2 and TRBJ2-7, with TRBD1 matching over 8 bases. Germline V gives CDR1 SGHTA, CDR2 FQGNSA. The junction had 7 bases not matched to a gene; V was cut back by 8 bases and J by 4 bases. The CDR3 loop spans 13 amino acids. The CDR3 loop reads CASGGRQGYEQYF. CDR3 nucleotides: TGTGCCAGCGGAGGGCGACAGGGGTACGAGCAGTACTTC.

This clonotype was seen repeatedly, ten times or more. The gene calls are TRBV7-9 and TRBJ2-2, with TRBD1 identical over 9 bases. Per the germline V gene, CDR1 is SEHNR and CDR2 is FQNEAQ (reference sequence). J lost 6 bases, V lost 5 bases, and 4 bases had no gene match. The CDR3 sequence is 14 residues long. CDR3 protein: CASSDGTGSGELFF. The DNA of the CDR3 is TGTGCCAGCAGCGACGGGACAGGGTCCGGGGAGCTGTTTTTT.

This clonotype was detected only a few times. The genes are TRBV12-3 or TRBV12-4 and TRBJ2-3, with 10 nucleotides matching TRBD2. J was trimmed by 1 base and V by 6 bases; bases with no gene match: 1. The CDR3 contains 14 residues. The CDR3 bases are TGTGCCAGCAGCGGGACTAGCGGCACAGATACGCAGTATTTT. This sequence encodes CASSGTSGTDTQYF.

V and J are TRBV20-1 and TRBJ2-5; D remains unclear. This CDR3 is built from 12 residues. The V end lost 5 bases, the J end lost 1 base, and 8 bases lay between the germline ends. Germline CDR1 reads DFQATT; CDR2 reads SNEGSKA (reference sequence). The CDR3 region is CSAFQPQETQYF. The CDR3 nucleotides read TGCAGTGCTTTTCAGCCCCAAGAGACCCAGTACTTC.

Sample share makes this clonotype medium-sized (0.01 to 0.1%). The CDR3 nucleotides are TGTGCCAGCAGCTTATCACAGGGACGAGCTTTCTTT. It yields the protein CASSLSQGRAFF. The rearrangement uses TRBV14 and TRBJ1-1; D possibly corresponds to TRBD1 (6 bases). Trimming cost V 5 bases and J 10 bases, with 14 bases left between them. From germline, CDR1 is SGHDN and CDR2 FVKESK. The CDR3 has 12 amino acids.

The chain uses TRBV30 and TRBJ1-2; D not certain. This CDR3 contains 12 residues. The ends were cut back, 3 bases at V and 0 bases at J, with 5 bases in the middle. Germline CDR1 reads GTSNPN; CDR2 reads SVGIG (reference sequence). As DNA, the CDR3 is TGTGCCTGGAGCCCGGCTAACTATGGCTACACCTTC. It yields the protein CAWSPANYGYTF.

A few counts support this clonotype. The chain recombines TRBV2 with TRBJ2-3, with 10 bases fitting TRBD2. Unmatched junction bases numbered 1, after V lost 4 bases and J lost 0 bases. This CDR3 region has 15 residues. The V gene's germline CDR1 is SNHLY and CDR2 FYNNEI. The CDR3 sequence: CASSGGLASTDTQYF. The DNA of the CDR3 is TGTGCCAGCAGTGGGGGACTAGCGAGCACAGATACGCAGTATTTT.

This chain connects TRBV20-1 to TRBJ1-3; the D gene is possibly TRBD1 (5 bases). V shed 1 base and J shed 4 bases, with 11 bases lying between them. The length of the CDR3 is 14 residues. Germline V CDR1 and CDR2: DFQATT, SNEGSKA (reference sequence). The CDR3 sequence is CSARVGTAGNTIYF. Written as DNA, the CDR3 is TGCAGTGCTAGAGTTGGGACTGCCGGAAACACCATATATTTT.

In its sample, this clonotype was seen many times. The V and J genes are TRBV18 and TRBJ2-1; 8 bases are a match to TRBD2. CDR1 and CDR2 (germline): KGHSH, LQKENI. The CDR3 spans 15 residues. V lost 3 bases to trimming and J lost 4 bases; unmatched junction nucleotides: 5. The CDR3 region is CASSPSLAGYNEQFF. The CDR3 nucleotides read TGTGCCAGCTCACCTTCCTTAGCGGGATACAATGAGCAGTTCTTC.

V gene TRBV7-9 combines with J gene TRBJ1-5, with D uncertain. Trimming removed 5 bases at V and 0 bases at J, with 20 bases between. Germline CDR1 is SEHNR and CDR2 is FQNEAQ (reference sequence). This CDR3 spans 18 amino acids. The CDR3 bases are TGTGCCAGCAGCACGACCCCTAGGGATCTCCATAGCAATCAGCCCCAGCATTTT. Translating it yields CASSTTPRDLHSNQPQHF.

This clonotype appeared many times. The chain couples TRBV30 to TRBJ1-1; D might be TRBD1 (5 bases). Trimming shortened V by 3 bases and J by 6 bases, and 11 bases separated the two germline ends. Germline CDR1 is GTSNPN and CDR2 is SVGIG (reference sequence). The CDR3 is made up of 12 amino acids. As DNA, the CDR3 is TGTGCCTGGAGCAGGGCAGAAGCTGAAGCTTTCTTT. This sequence encodes CAWSRAEAEAFF.

This clonotype was counted ten times or more. This chain connects TRBV5-1 to TRBJ2-5; 7 nucleotides line up with TRBD1. The CDR3 totals 16 residues. Germline trimming cut 4 bases from V and 1 base from J; bases unmatched to any gene: 10. Germline assignment: CDR1 SGHRS and CDR2 YFSETQ. CDR3 sequence reads: CASSGPGQTIQETQYF. For the CDR3, the DNA is TGCGCCAGCAGCGGGCCGGGACAGACAATCCAAGAGACCCAGTACTTC.

The J gene is TRBJ2-7, the V gene TRBV4-3, with D possibly TRBD1 on 7 matching bases. The CDR3 runs 16 residues. Deletions cut 0 bases from V and 2 bases from J, with 14 bases between. In germline, CDR1 is LGHNA, CDR2 YSLEER. CDR3 loop: CASSQDRAGGTYEQYF. CDR3 coding DNA: TGCGCCAGCAGCCAAGACAGGGCAGGGGGGACCTACGAGCAGTACTTC.

Ten or more counts support this clonotype. The J gene is TRBJ1-2, the V gene TRBV12-5; TRBD1 aligns across 8 bases. The CDR3 sequence is 16 residues long. V dropped 0 bases and J dropped 4; count of bases not matched to a gene: 7. Germline V lookup: CDR1 LGHNT, CDR2 FRNRAP. The CDR3 protein is CASGLVLAGGVYGYTF. The CDR3 nucleotides are TGTGCTAGTGGTTTGGTACTCGCAGGGGGCGTCTATGGCTACACCTTC.

The rearrangement uses TRBV6-5 and TRBJ2-3; a weak D match, TRBD2 (5 bases). V gave up 6 bases and J gave up 7 bases, with 8 bases separating them. Germline CDR1 reads MNHEY; CDR2 reads SVGAGI. The CDR3 runs to 11 residues. CDR3 nucleotide sequence: TGTGCCAGCAGGTTAGCGTATACGCAGTATTTT. It translates to CASRLAYTQYF.

This clonotype occurred many times. V gene TRBV20-1 combines with J gene TRBJ1-4; 11 positions match TRBD1. J was trimmed by 8 bases and V by 0 bases; bases with no gene match: 2. Germline assignment: CDR1 DFQATT and CDR2 SNEGSKA (reference sequence). The CDR3 has 14 amino acids. In DNA, the CDR3 is TGCAGTGCTAGAGAGGACAGGGGGCGCGAAAAACTGTTTTTT. It encodes CSAREDRGREKLFF.

This clonotype has a handful of counts. The chain has TRBV10-3 and TRBJ2-3; 10 bases fit TRBD2. The J segment lost 0 bases and the V segment lost 3 bases, leaving 6 bases of the junction unmatched. Germline values: CDR1 ENHRY, CDR2 SYGVKD. The CDR3 consists of 17 residues. The CDR3 loop reads CAISDPGLADSTDTQYF. The CDR3 DNA reads TGTGCCATCAGTGATCCCGGACTAGCGGATAGCACAGATACGCAGTATTTT.

A remark on this clonotype: A much larger clonotype is one base distant, so this may be a read error. The chain combines TRBV20-1 with TRBJ2-7, with D tentatively TRBD2 (6 bases). The CDR3 sequence is 13 residues long. Germline CDR1 and CDR2: DFQATT and SNEGSKA (reference sequence). CDR3 sequence reads: CSARVAGLYQQYF. CDR3 DNA: TGCAGTGCCAGGGTGGCGGGGCTCTACCAGCAGTACTTC.

The J gene is TRBJ2-7, the V gene TRBV10-3; either TRBD1 or TRBD2 may supply D (6 bases each). V was trimmed by 9 bases and J by 4 bases, leaving 16 bases between them. The CDR3 runs 13 residues. Germline lookup yields CDR1 ENHRY and CDR2 SYGVKD. The CDR3 nucleotides read TGTGCCATACGGCCGGAGGGGGTTTACGAGCAGTACTTC. Translated: CAIRPEGVYEQYF.